Listed below are T cell receptor beta chains from one sample, sequenced in a study of OX40 agonist ivuxolimab in advanced cancers. The repertoire was sequenced with immunoSEQ multiplex PCR; TCRdb's copy has only in-frame clones and lacks some. The sample includes some 60,000 clones, roughly 86% seen only once; the top ten take 0.9% to 1.2%. Sequences were derived from CD4+ or CD8+ T cells sorted from blood, sampled in a trial of the OX40 agonist ivuxolimab. The receptors were sampled from an adult with an advanced solid tumor such as melanoma, head and neck, liver or kidney cancer. The CDR3 runs from the conserved cysteine through the conserved F or W. The D gene is left open where the match is weak. Only part of the rows carry a size: once, few, many, or a class if the clone is expanded.

D	size	V	J	CDR3	DNA
TRBD1	.	TRBV28	TRBJ2-7	CASSPRGRGPYEQYF	TGTGCCAGCAGCCCCAGGGGCAGGGGGCCCTACGAGCAGTACTTC
TRBD2	.	TRBV5-1	TRBJ2-5	CASSWGTSGQETQYF	TGCGCCAGCAGCTGGGGGACTAGCGGACAAGAGACCCAGTACTTC
.	.	TRBV11-2	TRBJ2-3	CASSLPSTDTQYF	TGTGCCAGCAGCTTACCTAGCACAGATACGCAGTATTTT
TRBD2	.	TRBV10-3	TRBJ2-1	CAISEGVGRLGDEQFF	TGTGCCATCAGTGAGGGTGTCGGGAGGCTTGGGGATGAGCAGTTCTTC
.	.	TRBV10-3	TRBJ2-7	CAISGGQRNYEQYF	TGTGCCATCAGTGGAGGACAGCGAAACTACGAGCAGTACTTC
.	.	TRBV10-3	TRBJ1-1	CAIRGVGDTEAFF	TGTGCCATCAGAGGAGTAGGGGACACTGAAGCTTTCTTT
.	.	TRBV4-3	TRBJ2-7	CASSQAGREQYF	TGCGCCAGCAGCCAAGCGGGGCGGGAGCAGTACTTC
.	.	TRBV5-4	TRBJ1-1	CASSRTSGRLNTEAFF	TGTGCCAGCAGCCGGACATCGGGAAGGTTAAACACTGAAGCTTTCTTT
TRBD1	.	TRBV28	TRBJ2-3	CASSLFAPEGQWSPGGTDTQYF	TGTGCCAGCAGTTTATTCGCCCCAGAGGGACAGTGGAGCCCCGGTGGCACAGATACGCAGTATTTT
.	.	TRBV6-6	TRBJ2-5	CASRPPSASFQETQYF	TGTGCCAGCAGACCCCCTAGCGCGTCCTTCCAAGAGACCCAGTACTTC
.	.	TRBV6-5	TRBJ1-2	CASSYSMGYGYTF	TGTGCCAGCAGTTACTCGATGGGTTATGGCTACACCTTC
TRBD2	.	TRBV7-2	TRBJ2-7	CASSHGTSGRTTEAEQYF	TGTGCCAGCAGCCACGGGACTAGCGGGAGGACAACGGAAGCCGAGCAGTACTTC
.	.	TRBV6-4	TRBJ1-1	CASRENRDASEAFF	TGTGCCAGCAGGGAAAACAGGGATGCGTCTGAAGCTTTCTTT
.	.	TRBV12-2	TRBJ1-1	CASRLVGRGNTEAFF	.
TRBD1	.	TRBV27	TRBJ1-1	CASSLSPYRRGLGDTEAFF	TGTGCCAGCAGTTTATCTCCCTACCGCAGGGGGCTCGGCGACACTGAAGCTTTCTTT
.	.	TRBV7-3	TRBJ2-3	CASSPSRGGTDTQYF	TGTGCCAGCAGCCCTTCGCGGGGAGGCACAGATACGCAGTATTTT
.	.	TRBV27	TRBJ2-1	CASRGELRNEQFF	TGTGCCAGCAGAGGGGAGCTGAGGAATGAGCAGTTCTTC
TRBD1	.	TRBV18	TRBJ1-1	CASSPTSGQQNTEAFF	TGTGCCAGCTCACCTACCTCGGGACAGCAGAACACTGAAGCTTTCTTT
TRBD1	few	TRBV5-3	TRBJ2-5	CARSTGQGLSGTQYF	TGTGCCAGAAGCACGGGACAGGGGTTGAGTGGGACCCAGTACTTC
.	.	TRBV28	TRBJ1-5	CASRLRGANQPQHF	TGTGCCAGCCGATTGAGAGGGGCCAATCAGCCCCAGCATTTT
TRBD1	.	TRBV6-4	TRBJ1-1	CASSDTPYRGSRAFF	TGTGCCAGCAGTGACACCCCTTACAGGGGGAGTCGAGCTTTCTTT
TRBD2	.	TRBV18	TRBJ2-1	CASSPPGLAGAYEQFF	TGTGCCAGCTCACCACCGGGACTAGCGGGAGCCTATGAGCAGTTCTTC
TRBD2	.	TRBV28	TRBJ2-2	CASSLFRGSLAGVETGELFF	TGTGCCAGCAGTTTATTTCGGGGTTCCTTAGCGGGAGTCGAGACCGGGGAGCTGTTTTTT
.	.	TRBV28	TRBJ2-5	CASSLKARWGFQETQYF	TGTGCCAGCAGTTTAAAGGCCAGGTGGGGATTCCAAGAGACCCAGTACTTC
.	.	TRBV9	TRBJ2-7	CASSPQTVSYEQYF	TGTGCCAGCAGCCCCCAGACTGTCTCCTACGAGCAGTACTTC
.	many	TRBV5-4	TRBJ2-5	CASSLQGRETQYF	TGTGCCAGCTCCCTACAGGGTCGAGAGACCCAGTACTTC
.	once	TRBV5-4	TRBJ2-3	CASSLGVGGSDTQYF	TGTGCCAGCAGCCTGGGGGTAGGGGGTTCTGATACGCAGTATTTT
.	.	TRBV9	TRBJ2-1	CASTPRDAAYNEQFF	TGTGCCAGCACCCCAAGAGACGCGGCCTACAATGAGCAGTTCTTC
TRBD1	few	TRBV7-2	TRBJ2-7	CASSPLTRGQYEQYF	TGTGCCAGCAGTCCTTTAACCAGGGGGCAATACGAGCAGTACTTC
.	.	TRBV7-2	TRBJ1-2	CASSPKTGAYGYTF	TGTGCCAGCAGCCCAAAAACCGGCGCGTATGGCTACACCTTC
TRBD2	.	TRBV9	TRBJ2-1	CASSVGLAGGSYNEQFF	TGTGCCAGCAGCGTCGGACTAGCGGGAGGCTCCTACAATGAGCAGTTCTTC
.	.	TRBV28	TRBJ1-5	CASSSVRTGSNQPQHF	TGTGCCAGCAGTTCGGTCCGAACGGGGAGCAATCAGCCCCAGCATTTT
TRBD2	.	TRBV10-3	TRBJ2-2	CATGSGMGTGELFF	TGTGCCACCGGTAGCGGGATGGGCACCGGGGAGCTGTTTTTT
.	.	TRBV20-1	TRBJ2-7	CSARRDYEQYF	TGCAGTGCTCGGCGAGACTACGAGCAGTACTTC
.	.	TRBV6-1	TRBJ1-2	CASSEAGQAGSYGYTF	TGTGCCAGCAGTGAAGCAGGCCAGGCAGGGTCCTATGGCTACACCTTC
.	.	TRBV29-1	TRBJ1-2	CSARPTNYGYTF	TGCAGCGCCCGACCCACCAACTATGGCTACACCTTC
TRBD1	.	TRBV7-3	TRBJ1-1	CASRLDRGTEAFF	TGTGCCAGCAGATTGGACAGGGGGACTGAAGCTTTCTTT
.	once	TRBV5-1	TRBJ2-2	CASSSTDAGELFF	TGCGCCAGCAGCTCGACAGATGCCGGGGAGCTGTTTTTT
.	.	TRBV29-1	TRBJ2-7	CSVAQSYEQYF	TGCAGCGTTGCTCAGTCCTACGAGCAGTACTTC
.	few	TRBV27	TRBJ1-1	CASSTGLRTEAFF	TGTGCCAGCAGTACAGGGTTGCGGACTGAAGCTTTCTTT
.	.	TRBV28	TRBJ1-2	CACSGQLAGYTF	TGTGCCTGCTCCGGCCAGCTTGCTGGCTACACCTTC
.	once	TRBV27	TRBJ1-5	CASSTGQLYNQPQHF	TGTGCCAGCAGCACCGGACAGCTGTACAATCAGCCCCAGCATTTT
TRBD1	few	TRBV27	TRBJ1-2	CASGNQGARGYTF	TGTGCCAGCGGGAATCAGGGGGCGCGTGGCTACACCTTC